The 10 T cell receptor beta chains below all came from one sample that was sequenced in a study of blood T cell repertoires in COVID-19. The data were produced by immunoSEQ multiplex PCR, yet TCRdb's version contains in-frame clones alone and is incomplete. Among about 250,000 clones, roughly nine tenths were seen once, and the ten largest hold over 6%. Sequenced sample: PBMCs or T cells enriched from blood (not recorded which). These receptors came from a woman aged 30 to 39 with acute COVID-19.

The chain links TRBV5-4 to TRBJ1-1; D is ambiguous. Trimming stripped 1 base from V and 7 bases from J, with 14 bases between. Germline V gene sequence: CDR1 SGHNT, CDR2 YYREEE (reference sequence). The CDR3 has 14 amino acids. In DNA, the CDR3 is TGTGCCAGCAGCTTGTCTTCAGGTGTTGGTGAAGCTTTCTTT. Protein product: CASSLSSGVGEAFF.

J is TRBJ1-2 and V is TRBV2, with a weak D call TRBD1 (5 bases). Germline CDR1 reads SNHLY; CDR2 reads FYNNEI. This CDR3 is built from 12 residues. Trimming took 7 bases from V and 0 from J, leaving 6 bases between them. The CDR3 coding sequence is TGTGCCAGCATAGGGGCTAACTATGGCTACACCTTC. It specifies CASIGANYGYTF.

This chain uses TRBV21-1 with TRBJ1-1; TRBD1, the table's D call, lacks a check against the DNA. TRBV21-1 is assigned pseudogene status. CDR3 length equals 16 residues. The CDR3 DNA reads TGTGCCAGCAGCGGCGCCTGGGACACCTTATACACTGAAGCTTTCTTT. Its translation is CASSGAWDTLYTEAFF.

CDR3 in amino acids: CASSMGTGPNTGELFF. The CDR3 DNA reads as TGCGCCAGCAGCATGGGGACAGGGCCAAACACCGGGGAGCTGTTTTTT. The chain couples TRBV5-1 to TRBJ2-2; 9 bases map to TRBD1. This CDR3 is 16 amino acids long. Germline V CDR1 and CDR2: SGHRS, YFSETQ. V gave up 4 bases and J gave up 2 bases; unmatched junction bases: 6.

The chain employs TRBV6-5 and TRBJ1-6, with D maybe TRBD1 (5 bases). V was shortened by 0 bases and J by 6 bases, with 12 bases between the two germline ends. Germline CDR1 and CDR2: MNHEY and SVGAGI. The CDR3 loop spans 16 amino acids. The chain's CDR3 is CASSYSTQGGNSPLHF. In nucleotides, the CDR3 is TGTGCCAGCAGTTACTCGACCCAGGGTGGTAATTCACCCCTCCACTTT.

The chain uses TRBV7-9 and TRBJ2-3; D possibly corresponds to TRBD2 (6 bases). The V and J ends lost 0 bases and 2 bases respectively, with 18 bases between them. This CDR3 spans 18 amino acids. Germline CDR1 is SEHNR and CDR2 is FQNEAQ (reference sequence). The CDR3 bases are TGTGCCAGCAGCTTAGCGTTAGGTCTGGGACTTCCCACAGATACGCAGTATTTT. Amino acid sequence: CASSLALGLGLPTDTQYF.

This clone was seen just once. The chain joins TRBV6-1 to TRBJ2-5; TRBD2 agrees at 7 bases. The trim removed 2 bases at V and 4 bases at J, leaving 10 bases unmatched. Germline V lookup: CDR1 MNHNS, CDR2 SASEGT. This CDR3 contains 16 residues. The CDR3 DNA reads as TGTGCCAGCAGTGAATTGTGGGGGGGTAGGGGAGAGACCCAGTACTTC. This translates into CASSELWGGRGETQYF.

The J gene is TRBJ1-5, the V gene TRBV15; D not certain. Germline-derived CDR1 and CDR2 are LNHNV and YYDKDF (reference sequence). The V gene lost 1 base and the J gene lost 0 bases, with 7 bases spanning the gap. The length of the CDR3 is 15 residues. The CDR3: CATSRGTDSNQPQHF. CDR3 nucleotide sequence: TGTGCCACCAGCAGAGGAACAGATAGCAATCAGCCCCAGCATTTT.

The chain uses TRBV15 and TRBJ2-1; D unclear. Trimming removed 1 base from V and 8 bases from J, with 9 bases in between. CDR1 is LNHNV, CDR2 YYDKDF, per germline (reference sequence). The CDR3 consists of 13 residues. The CDR3 region is CATSRVPTYEQFF. DNA of the CDR3: TGTGCCACCAGCAGAGTGCCCACATATGAGCAGTTCTTC.

This chain links TRBV11-2 with TRBJ2-6, with D unresolved. This CDR3 is built from 18 residues. The germline V gene has CDR1 SGHAT and CDR2 FQNNGV. V shed 2 bases and J shed 2 bases, with 16 bases lying between them. The CDR3 DNA reads as TGTGCCAGCAGCTTACTTCCAGGAAGTTCGACTGGGGCCAACGTCCTGACTTTC. This codes for CASSLLPGSSTGANVLTF.